The 14 T cell receptor beta chains below were found in one sample sequenced in a study of beta chain features in type 1 diabetes listed by TCRdb under 2018. The antigens of these receptors remain unknown. Overall results and qualifications from the work: Type 1 diabetes patients showed a moderate but significant shortening of TCRB CDR3 length in all four CD4+ subsets.

Library method: the immunoSEQ multiplex PCR assay. The entire amount of isolated RNA was reverse transcribed using the High Capacity cDNA Reverse Transcription Kit, so the sequenced TCRB transcripts were expressed ones. TCRdb took over this immuneACCESS table, retaining in-frame rearrangements with V and J assigned. Such tables are incomplete; in checked studies, under half of the missing clones stem from an unresolved V gene, and the remainder is unexplained. The sample yields over 90,000 clones; over 25% were counted once. The leading ten clones occupy about 0.49% of the sample. Sequenced input: central memory CD4+ T cells from blood. The receptors stem from a woman under 30 with type 1 diabetes.

This clone has more than one count but fewer than ten. The rearrangement uses TRBV30 and TRBJ2-7; TRBD2 matches at 8 bases. Looked up from germline, CDR1 is GTSNPN and CDR2 is SVGIG (reference sequence). The CDR3 is made up of 17 amino acids. V was clipped by 2 bases and J by 7 bases; unmatched bases: 19. The DNA for the CDR3 is TGTGCCTGGAGTCCCCCGGCCGGAGGCGGGAGGCCCAGGGAGCAGTACTTC. This translates into CAWSPPAGGGRPREQYF.

This clone was detected only a few times. In nucleotides, the CDR3 is TGTGCCTGGAGGGAGGGACCCCTCAATGAGCAGTTCTTC. This gives the protein CAWREGPLNEQFF. This chain links TRBV30 with TRBJ2-1; D may be TRBD2 (6 bases). Trimming removed 3 bases at V and 6 bases at J, with 12 bases between. Germline V gene lookup returns CDR1 GTSNPN and CDR2 SVGIG (reference sequence). This CDR3 has 13 amino acids.

This clone showed up just a few times. The J gene is TRBJ2-3, the V gene TRBV7-2; the match to TRBD2 covers 13 bases. Trimming cost V 1 base and J 3 bases; bases outside gene matches: 4. The CDR3 is 17 amino acids. CDR1 is SGHTA and CDR2 is FQGNSA in the germline V gene. The CDR3, as DNA: TGTGCCAGCAGCTTAGTGGCGGGACTAGCGGGAACAGATACGCAGTATTTT. Protein: CASSLVAGLAGTDTQYF. The full variable domain, its missing parts supplied by reference TRBV7-2 and TRBJ2-3, is GAGVSQSPSNKVTEKGKDVELRCDPISGHTALYWYRQSLGQGLEFLIYFQGNSAPDKSGLPSDRFSAERTGGSVSTLTIQRTQQEDSAVYLCASSLVAGLAGTDTQYFGPGTRLTVL.

The V call is TRBV29-1, the J call TRBJ1-1; TRBD1 agrees at 11 bases. The V and J ends lost 3 bases and 7 bases, in that order; junction bases with no gene match: 4. The germline V gene encodes CDR1 SQVTM and CDR2 ANQGSEA. The CDR3 sequence is 13 residues long. This CDR3 is CSVEGQGGVEAFF. The DNA for the CDR3 is TGCAGCGTTGAGGGACAGGGGGGAGTTGAAGCTTTCTTT.

This chain joins TRBV7-2 and TRBJ2-7, with TRBD1 as a possible D gene (6 bases). The length of the CDR3 is 15 residues. The V gene's germline CDR1 is SGHTA and CDR2 FQGNSA. The V and J ends lost 2 bases and 6 bases respectively, with 17 bases between them. This chain's CDR3 is CASSLTGTLGGEQYV. CDR3 in DNA: TGTGCCAGCAGCTTAACTGGGACATTAGGAGGCGAGCAGTACGTC.

V gene TRBV10-3 combines with J gene TRBJ2-3, with 10 bases that match TRBD1. The germline V gene has CDR1 ENHRY and CDR2 SYGVKD. CDR3 length: 15 amino acids. V lost 4 bases, J lost 4 bases, and 5 bases stayed unmatched. CDR3 sequence reads: CAISVGQGMADTQYF. DNA of the CDR3: TGTGCCATCAGTGTGGGACAGGGGATGGCAGATACGCAGTATTTT.

This clone was counted a few times. The chain uses TRBV11-2 and TRBJ2-1; weak D call: TRBD2 (5 bases). V was pared by 1 base and J by 10 bases, with 11 bases between. Germline V lookup: CDR1 SGHAT, CDR2 FQNNGV. This CDR3 has 13 amino acids. CDR3 bases: TGTGCCAGCAGCTTAGCTCCTGAGGGAGAGCAGTTCTTC. Translation gives CASSLAPEGEQFF.

This clone showed up just a few times. This chain uses TRBV2 with TRBJ2-2, with D unclear. In germline, CDR1 is SNHLY, CDR2 FYNNEI. The CDR3 is 13 residues long. The V end was cut by 1 base, the J end by 5 bases, with 5 bases between. The CDR3, as DNA: TGTGCCAGCAGTGAAGAACGGACCGGGGAGCTGTTTTTT. Its translation: CASSEERTGELFF.

A word on this clone: The junction does not match germline at one end; this may be a read error. Other DNA sequences from this sample encode an identical CDR3 as well. Here the CDR3 reads CASVSATSTDTQYF. The CDR3 DNA reads TGCGCCAGCGTTAGCGCGACTAGCACGGATACGCAGTATTTT. This rearrangement joins TRBV5-1 to TRBJ2-3; TRBD2 aligns across 7 bases. The CDR3 is made up of 14 amino acids. Germline CDR1 is SGHRS and CDR2 is YFSETQ.

This clone was picked up a small number of times. CDR3 sequence (DNA): TGCGCCAGCAGCTTGCTACAGGATAGCTCCTACAATGAGCAGTTCTTC. This translates into CASSLLQDSSYNEQFF. V is TRBV5-1 and J is TRBJ2-1; tentative D call: TRBD1 (5 bases). Trimming shortened V by 1 base and J by 0 bases, and 11 bases separated the two germline ends. CDR1 and CDR2 (germline): SGHRS, YFSETQ. The CDR3 covers 16 residues.

The chain employs TRBV7-3 and TRBJ2-5; a possible D gene is TRBD1 (5 bases). This CDR3 is built from 14 residues. V lost 4 bases and J lost 6, with 15 bases in between. Germline loops: CDR1 SGHTA, CDR2 FQGTGA. In DNA, the CDR3 is TGTGCCAGCAGCTCGAGTGGCCAGGGAAAGACCCAGTACTTC. It translates to CASSSSGQGKTQYF.

The chain is built from TRBV5-4 and TRBJ1-2; possibly TRBD1 for D (5 bases). Between the trimmed V and J ends, which lost 6 bases and 2 bases, there was a span of 23 bases. The CDR3 contains 17 residues. The germline V gene has CDR1 SGHNT and CDR2 YYREEE (reference sequence). The CDR3 loop reads CASNRGRVGLENYGYTF. Here the CDR3 DNA reads TGTGCCAGCAACCGGGGGAGGGTCGGACTAGAGAACTATGGCTACACCTTC. The full variable domain, completed using reference TRBV5-4 and TRBJ1-2, is ETGVTQSPTHLIKTRGQQVTLRCSSQSGHNTVSWYQQALGQGPQFIFQYYREEENGRGNFPPRFSGLQFPNYSSELNVNALELDDSALYLCASNRGRVGLENYGYTFGSGTRLTVV.

This clone has only a few counts. This sequence joins TRBV7-2 and TRBJ2-1; D ambiguous. The germline V gene has CDR1 SGHTA and CDR2 FQGNSA. CDR3 length equals 15 residues. V gave up 2 bases and J gave up 5 bases, with 13 bases separating them. For the CDR3, the DNA is TGTGCCAGCAGCTTACCCCCTAGTCCCAACAATGAGCAGTTCTTC. Translated: CASSLPPSPNNEQFF.

The chain combines TRBV7-9 with TRBJ2-7, with D perhaps matching TRBD1 (5 bases). The CDR3 is made up of 15 amino acids. Trimming cost V 0 bases and J 3 bases, with 12 bases left between them. The germline gives CDR1 SEHNR, CDR2 FQNEAQ (reference sequence). CDR3 loop: CASSLAGAINYEQYV. The CDR3 DNA is TGTGCCAGCAGCTTAGCTGGGGCCATAAACTACGAGCAGTACGTC.